Below, one TCR beta chain is given with its context. TCRdb's copy holds only in-frame clones and misses some; the assay was immunoSEQ multiplex PCR. The table includes about 59,000 clones, 91% detected once. This sample was taken from a study of blood T cell repertoires in COVID-19. CDR3 length equals 13 residues. In germline, CDR1 is SGHRS, CDR2 YFSETQ. The ends lost 8 bases at V and 4 bases at J; junction bases unmatched: 7. The sequenced material came from peripheral blood. The chain recombines TRBV5-1 with TRBJ2-3; TRBD2 aligns across 7 bases. The receptor was derived from a human donor in a cohort sampled during active COVID-19. The CDR3 loop is CASNPGRADTQYF. CDR3 coding DNA: TGCGCCAGTAATCCTGGGAGGGCAGATACGCAGTATTTT.